This is a list of T cell receptor beta chains from one sample in a study of blood T cell repertoires in COVID-19. Measured with immunoSEQ multiplex PCR; TCRdb has only the in-frame clones, and not every one. The sample has around 230,000 clones, around 90% seen once. The sample was PBMCs or T cells enriched from blood (not recorded which). All receptors derive from a man between 18 and 35 years old with acute COVID-19. The CDR3 runs from the conserved cysteine through the conserved F or W. Each record gives: clone size, D gene, J gene, V gene, CDR3 protein, CDR3 DNA. D genes are given only for firm matches. Not all rows give a size; the values are once, few, many and, for expanded clones, a class.

>-|TRBD1|TRBJ2-1|TRBV5-1
CASSLTPGTGDYNEQFF
TGCGCCAGCAGCTTGACCCCCGGGACAGGGGACTACAATGAGCAGTTCTTC
>-|TRBD1|TRBJ1-5|TRBV19
CASNDRDRGHQPQHF
TGTGCCAGTAACGATCGGGACAGGGGCCATCAGCCCCAGCATTTT
>once|-|TRBJ2-7|TRBV27
CASSYGPAYEQYF
TGTGCCAGCAGTTATGGGCCGGCCTACGAGCAGTACTTC
>-|-|TRBJ2-1|TRBV9
CASSVALDGYNEQFF
TGTGCCAGCAGCGTAGCTCTAGACGGGTACAATGAGCAGTTCTTC
>-|TRBD1|TRBJ1-2|TRBV6-5
CASSLRGPEGYTF
TGTGCCAGCAGTCTCAGGGGGCCAGAGGGCTACACCTTC
>-|-|TRBJ2-7|TRBV27
CASSPRGHEQYF
TGTGCCAGCAGTCCCCGTGGCCACGAGCAGTACTTC
>-|-|TRBJ1-2|TRBV11-3
CASSLGDHNYGYTF
TGTGCCAGCAGCTTAGGAGATCATAACTATGGCTACACCTTC
>few|TRBD2|TRBJ2-2|TRBV4-2
CASSQVKSSGTDTGELFF
TGTGCCAGCAGCCAAGTAAAATCTAGCGGGACGGACACCGGGGAGCTGTTTTTT
>once|-|TRBJ2-7|TRBV27
CASSLTGSSYEQYF
TGTGCCAGCAGTCTCACCGGGTCTTCCTACGAGCAGTACTTC
>-|-|TRBJ1-2|TRBV4-1
CASSQESQGRGYTF
TGCGCCAGCAGCCAAGAGTCACAGGGACGGGGCTACACCTTC
>-|TRBD1|TRBJ1-2|TRBV19
CASSTSTGGTPAYTF
TGTGCCAGTAGTACATCGACAGGGGGCACCCCGGCCTACACCTTC
>-|TRBD1|TRBJ1-2|TRBV5-4
CASSSTGTAYGYTF
TGTGCCAGCAGCTCTACAGGGACAGCCTATGGCTACACCTTC
>-|-|TRBJ2-7|TRBV12-3/TRBV12-4
CASSRQTYEQYF
TGTGCCAGCAGTCGACAGACCTACGAGCAGTACTTC
>once|-|TRBJ2-7|TRBV5-1
CASDRGGRDSSYEQYF
TGCGCCAGCGATAGGGGGGGACGGGATAGCTCCTACGAGCAGTACTTC
>-|TRBD2|TRBJ2-1|TRBV7-2
CASSLSSGSRDEQFF
TGTGCCAGCAGCTTAAGTAGCGGGAGCCGCGATGAGCAGTTCTTC
>-|TRBD2|TRBJ2-1|TRBV30
CAAGLAGFGEQFF
TGTGCCGCGGGACTAGCGGGATTTGGTGAGCAGTTCTTC
>-|TRBD1|TRBJ1-2|TRBV28
CASSSGTAYGYTF
TGTGCCAGCAGTTCTGGGACAGCGTATGGCTACACCTTC
>once|TRBD2|TRBJ2-1|TRBV19
CASSKRLAGGFEQFF
TGTGCCAGTAGTAAACGACTAGCGGGAGGATTTGAGCAGTTCTTC
>-|TRBD2|TRBJ2-1|TRBV6-5
CASSPTSGRVEQFF
TGTGCCAGCAGCCCGACTAGCGGGAGAGTTGAGCAGTTCTTC
>-|TRBD1|TRBJ1-2|TRBV5-1
CASSFGTGFANYGYTF
TGCGCCAGCAGCTTCGGGACAGGGTTTGCTAACTATGGCTACACCTTC
>-|TRBD1|TRBJ2-3|TRBV29-1
CSAEGQGTTDTQYF
TGCAGCGCCGAAGGACAGGGGACCACAGATACGCAGTATTTT
>-|TRBD2|TRBJ2-3|TRBV4-2
CASSLATGLAGDTDTQYF
TGTGCCAGCAGCCTCGCCACGGGACTAGCGGGGGACACAGATACGCAGTATTTT
>few|-|TRBJ1-2|TRBV28
CASSSPQGGYTF
TGTGCCAGCAGCTCCCCACAGGGCGGCTACACCTTC
>-|-|TRBJ1-5|TRBV7-2
CASSYSGANQPQHF
TGTGCCAGCAGCTACTCAGGGGCGAATCAGCCCCAGCATTTT
>-|TRBD2|TRBJ2-3|TRBV7-3
CASSSAPVAGGPGTDTQYF
TGTGCCAGCAGCTCAGCTCCGGTGGCGGGAGGGCCGGGTACAGATACGCAGTATTTT